Listed here are 10 T cell receptor beta chains from one sample, sequenced in a study of blood T cell repertoires in COVID-19. Clones were read by immunoSEQ multiplex PCR, and TCRdb kept only the in-frame ones, dropping some. Of 62,000 or so clones listed, roughly 80% are singletons. Sequencing was done on a sample of PBMCs or T cells enriched from blood (not recorded which). The origin of the receptors is a woman aged 40 to 55 with acute COVID-19.

The chain recombines TRBV28 with TRBJ1-5; 7 nucleotides align to TRBD1. Germline CDR1 MDHEN, CDR2 SYDVKM. This CDR3 is 14 amino acids long. Germline trimming cut 6 bases from V and 3 bases from J; bases unmatched to any gene: 5. The CDR3 DNA reads TGTGCCAGCAGCCCCAGGGGGACCAATCAGCCCCAGCATTTT. This encodes CASSPRGTNQPQHF.

The chain carries TRBV1 and TRBJ2-7; the table's D call, TRBD2, has no DNA check behind it. TRBV1 has pseudogene status. The CDR3 contains 18 residues. CDR3 sequence: CTSSQERGTDGIGLEQYV. DNA of the CDR3: TGCACCAGCAGCCAAGAACGGGGAACCGACGGGATAGGCCTCGAGCAGTACGTC.

This chain joins TRBV10-2 and TRBJ1-2; 12 bases align to TRBD1. In germline, CDR1 is WSHSY, CDR2 SAAADI. This CDR3 is 13 amino acids long. Losses at the gene ends were 2 bases for V and 8 bases for J; bases not matched to a gene: 0. The CDR3: CASSEGTGGGYTF. CDR3 bases: TGCGCCAGCAGTGAGGGGACAGGGGGCGGCTACACCTTC.

The chain joins TRBV5-1 to TRBJ2-3, with TRBD2 matching 9 bases. The CDR3 has 17 amino acids. The J segment lost 0 bases and the V segment lost 5 bases, leaving 10 bases of the junction unmatched. The germline gives CDR1 SGHRS, CDR2 YFSETQ. CDR3 sequence (DNA): TGCGCCAGCAGAATTTTAGCGGGAGACCATAGCACAGATACGCAGTATTTT. This gives the protein CASRILAGDHSTDTQYF.

This CDR3 reads CASSLAGGDTDTQYF. DNA for the CDR3: TGCGCCAGCAGCTTGGCCGGCGGTGACACAGATACGCAGTATTTT. This chain joins TRBV5-1 and TRBJ2-3; D not resolved. The CDR3 sequence is 15 residues long. The germline V gene has CDR1 SGHRS and CDR2 YFSETQ. V was shortened by 0 bases and J by 2 bases, with 10 bases between the two germline ends.

V gene TRBV19 combines with J gene TRBJ1-1; D possibly corresponds to TRBD1 (6 bases). Germline loops: CDR1 LNHDA, CDR2 SQIVND (reference sequence). Trimming left V 3 bases short and J 4 bases short, with 15 bases between. This CDR3 comprises 15 residues. The CDR3 sequence is CASSIVPGARTEAFF. The CDR3 nucleotides read TGTGCCAGTAGTATTGTCCCAGGGGCCCGCACTGAAGCTTTCTTT.

The V gene is TRBV27, the J gene TRBJ2-7; the D is unclear. The V gene lost 5 bases and the J gene lost 4 bases, with 9 bases spanning the gap. Germline assignment: CDR1 MNHEY and CDR2 SMNVEV (reference sequence). The CDR3 has 12 amino acids. In nucleotides, the CDR3 is TGTGCCAGCAGTCTAGACGGATACGAGCAGTACTTC. This codes for CASSLDGYEQYF.

The chain employs TRBV27 and TRBJ1-2, with TRBD1 matching 11 bases. Germline V gene data show CDR1 as MNHEY and CDR2 as SMNVEV (reference sequence). J gave up 6 bases and V 7 bases, and 16 bases lay outside the gene matches. CDR3 size: 17 residues. As DNA, the CDR3 is TGTGCCAGCACAGGGATCGGGACAGGGGGTAGGCTAGATGGCTACACCTTC. Its translation is CASTGIGTGGRLDGYTF.

The V call is TRBV5-1, the J call TRBJ2-3; D might be TRBD2 (7 bases). V was pared by 2 bases and J by 4 bases, with 14 bases between. Germline values: CDR1 SGHRS, CDR2 YFSETQ. The CDR3 covers 15 residues. CDR3 region: CASSLQGGTADTQYF. The CDR3 nucleotides are TGCGCCAGCAGCTTACAGGGAGGGACCGCAGATACGCAGTATTTT.

The chain carries TRBV4-2 and TRBJ1-5, with 7 bases lining up with TRBD1. Germline CDR1 LGHNA, CDR2 YNFKEQ. The CDR3 has 15 residues. V trimming: 1 base; J trimming: 11 bases; junction bases outside the gene matches: 11. The CDR3 here is CASSQGGRGEVAQHF. CDR3 nucleotides: TGTGCCAGCAGCCAAGGAGGCAGGGGGGAAGTGGCCCAGCATTTT.